A selection of T cell receptor beta chains follows, all from one sample in a study of shared clonotypes between healthy human individuals. Sequenced by immunoSEQ multiplex PCR; TCRdb stores in-frame clones only, minus some. The sample has about 1 million clones, around 74% seen once; the top ten hold about 1.5%. Material: memory CD4+ T cells sorted from blood. The receptors shown here come from a man younger than 30 in good health. Each CDR3 is given with its conserved first and last residue. The D gene is left open where the match is weak. The size field is filled for only some rows; it gives once, few, many or a size class.

cdr3_length	clone_size	v_call	d_call	j_call	cdr3_aa	cdr3_nt
12	.	TRBV7-2	.	TRBJ1-2	CASSVRGDGYTF	TGTGCCAGCAGCGTCCGAGGGGACGGCTACACCTTC
12	.	TRBV4-1	.	TRBJ2-7	CASSQIGSEQYF	TGCGCCAGCAGCCAAATAGGTTCCGAGCAGTACTTC
14	many	TRBV6-6	.	TRBJ1-5	CATQMAGGNQPQHF	TGTGCCACCCAGATGGCGGGGGGCAATCAGCCCCAGCATTTT
15	.	TRBV2	TRBD1	TRBJ2-2	CASSRDSPRTGELFF	TGTGCCAGCAGTCGGGACAGCCCCAGGACCGGGGAGCTGTTTTTT
14	.	TRBV10-3	TRBD1	TRBJ2-1	CAISDRGRMNEQFF	TGTGCCATCAGTGACAGGGGGCGCATGAATGAGCAGTTCTTC
15	few	TRBV6-5	.	TRBJ1-6	CASTTGLRNNSPLHF	TGTGCCAGCACGACGGGATTACGGAATAATTCACCCCTCCACTTT
14	once	TRBV7-2	.	TRBJ2-7	CASSLGGTSYEQYF	TGTGCCAGCAGCTTAGGAGGGACCTCCTACGAGCAGTACTTC
15	.	TRBV27	.	TRBJ2-7	CASSLSPDRHYEQYF	TGTGCCAGCAGTTTATCCCCGGACAGACACTACGAGCAGTACTTC
13	.	TRBV7-2	.	TRBJ2-5	CASSWAGLETQYF	TGTGCCAGCAGCTGGGCGGGATTAGAGACCCAGTACTTC
11	.	TRBV20-1	.	TRBJ2-5	CSARDPGTQYF	TGCAGTGCTAGGGACCCGGGGACCCAGTACTTC
14	.	TRBV29-1	.	TRBJ1-2	CSVEALTRDYGYTF	TGCAGCGTTGAAGCTCTAACTCGGGACTATGGCTACACCTTC
14	.	TRBV28	TRBD2	TRBJ2-7	CASSFLAGTYEQYF	TGTGCCAGCAGTTTTCTAGCGGGGACCTACGAGCAGTACTTC
20	.	TRBV18	.	TRBJ2-6	CASSPLVDWGRASGANVLTF	TGTGCCAGCTCACCGTTGGTCGATTGGGGCAGGGCCTCTGGGGCCAACGTCCTGACTTTC
11	.	TRBV20-1	.	TRBJ2-5	CSALQWETQYF	TGCAGTGCTTTACAGTGGGAGACCCAGTACTTC
12	.	TRBV5-4	.	TRBJ1-2	CASSPGGVGYTF	TGTGCCAGCAGCCCTGGAGGGGTTGGCTACACCTTC
14	.	TRBV7-3	.	TRBJ1-6	CASSLQGGGSPLHF	TGTGCCAGCAGCTTGCAGGGCGGGGGTTCACCCCTCCACTTT
14	.	TRBV9	.	TRBJ2-3	CASSTRSYTDTQYF	TGTGCCAGCAGCACCCGCAGCTACACAGATACGCAGTATTTT
10	few	TRBV30	.	TRBJ2-1	CAWRAAEQFF	TGTGCCTGGAGGGCAGCGGAGCAGTTCTTC
15	.	TRBV14	.	TRBJ2-3	CASSQSSRNTDTQYF	TGTGCCAGCAGCCAGTCTTCTAGGAACACAGATACGCAGTATTTT
13	.	TRBV6-1	.	TRBJ1-2	CASRVSFLYGYTF	TGTGCCAGCAGGGTCTCTTTTCTCTATGGCTACACCTTC
14	.	TRBV10-3	TRBD2	TRBJ2-2	CAISVAGAGGELFF	TGTGCCATCAGTGTAGCGGGAGCCGGCGGGGAGCTGTTTTTT
11	.	TRBV4-1	.	TRBJ2-1	CASSLDVEQFF	TGCGCCAGCAGCCTAGATGTTGAGCAGTTCTTC
14	once	TRBV7-2	.	TRBJ2-1	CASSLPHVGNEQFF	TGTGCCAGCAGCTTACCCCACGTTGGGAATGAGCAGTTCTTC
15	.	TRBV9	TRBD2	TRBJ2-7	CASSASSGGAYEQYF	TGTGCCAGCAGCGCTTCTAGCGGGGGGGCCTACGAGCAGTACTTC
13	once	TRBV6-5	TRBD1	TRBJ1-2	CASSSDRTYGYTF	TGTGCCAGCAGTTCGGACAGGACCTATGGCTACACCTTC
12	.	TRBV30	TRBD1	TRBJ1-2	CAWKPGQGVYTF	TGTGCCTGGAAGCCGGGACAGGGAGTCTACACCTTC
15	.	TRBV5-4	.	TRBJ1-2	CASSRREGANYGYTF	TGTGCCAGCAGCCGCCGAGAAGGGGCGAACTATGGCTACACCTTC
16	once	TRBV6-1	.	TRBJ2-5	CASSDLRGGAQETQYF	TGTGCCAGCAGTGATCTTCGGGGCGGGGCCCAAGAGACCCAGTACTTC
14	.	TRBV19	.	TRBJ1-4	CASTTTRAGEKLFF	TGTGCCAGTACCACCACCAGGGCAGGGGAAAAACTGTTTTTT
16	.	TRBV11-2	TRBD2	TRBJ2-1	CASSLLSGGIYNEQFF	TGTGCCAGCAGCCTGCTAAGCGGGGGAATCTACAATGAGCAGTTCTTC
15	.	TRBV6-5	.	TRBJ2-7	CASSYSVPSQGEQYF	TGTGCCAGCAGTTACTCGGTCCCCTCCCAGGGCGAGCAGTACTTC